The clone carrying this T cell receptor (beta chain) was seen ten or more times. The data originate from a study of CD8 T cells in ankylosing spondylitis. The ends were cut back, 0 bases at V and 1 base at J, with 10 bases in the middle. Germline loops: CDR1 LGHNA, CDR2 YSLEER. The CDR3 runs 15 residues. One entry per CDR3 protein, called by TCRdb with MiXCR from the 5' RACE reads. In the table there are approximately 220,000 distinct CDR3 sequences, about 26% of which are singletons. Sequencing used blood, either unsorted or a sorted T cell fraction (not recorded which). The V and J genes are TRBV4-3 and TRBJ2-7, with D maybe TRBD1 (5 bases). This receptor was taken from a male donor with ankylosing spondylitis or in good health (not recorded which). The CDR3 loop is CASSQEKDTSYEQYF. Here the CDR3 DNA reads TGCGCCAGCAGCCAAGAGAAGGACACTTCCTACGAGCAGTACTTC.